A single sample gave rise to the 2 T cell receptor beta chains below, sequenced in a study of T cell responses to AZD1222 COVID-19 vaccine (dated by TCRdb to the early 2020s). Libraries were prepared through the immunoSEQ multiplex PCR assay. TCRdb's version of the immuneACCESS table is confined to in-frame rearrangements and falls short of the full clone set. An unresolved V gene accounts for under half of the shortfall where checked; the remainder is of unknown origin. Recorded for this sample are tens of thousands of clones; around 83% of them occurred a single time. 9% to 14% of the sample rests with the top ten. The label giving this sample's time point can be read as: baseline before first vaccination. Specimen: peripheral blood, collected on day 0 of AZD1222 vaccination. The receptors shown here come from an adult in good health.

The chain combines TRBV6-2 or TRBV6-3 with TRBJ1-5; 8 bases line up with TRBD1. V lost 6 bases, J lost 4 bases, and 2 bases stayed unmatched. CDR1 and CDR2 (germline): MNHEY, SVGEGT. The CDR3 spans 13 residues. CDR3 sequence (DNA): TGTGCCAGCAGCAGGACAGGGAATCAGCCCCAGCATTTT. Its translation is CASSRTGNQPQHF.

Comment on this clone: Other DNA sequences of this sample code for an identical CDR3. The rearrangement links TRBV7-2 to TRBJ1-1; no firm D call. V was clipped by 3 bases and J by 1 base, with 6 bases between them. Germline CDR1 reads SGHTA; CDR2 reads FQGNSA. The CDR3 has 13 residues. As DNA, the CDR3 is TGTGCCAGCAGCTTTGGCCGGAACACTGAAGCTTTCTTT. Translation: CASSFGRNTEAFF.